This T cell receptor beta chain was obtained from a study of CD8 T cells in Susac syndrome. Reverse transcription of about 0.45 to 1 ug RNA was carried out with random hexamers. TCRdb reanalysed the immunoSEQ multiplex PCR reads using MiXCR and keeps one entry per CDR3 protein. The table shows roughly 400,000 distinct CDR3 sequences, with approximately 89% occurring only once. A remark on this clonotype: One junction end does not reproduce the germline sequence, and a read error may be involved.

Per germline, CDR1 MNHNS and CDR2 SASEGT. CDR3 length equals 13 residues. The multiple sclerosis controls were treatment-naive patients affected by stable or active relapsing-remitting disease. The source material was CD8+ T cells from PBMCs. This chain links TRBV6-1 with TRBJ1-1, with D tentatively TRBD1 (5 bases). This sequence originates from a human donor with multiple sclerosis. In DNA, the CDR3 is TGTGCCGGCAGAGGTACAGGGAACACTGAAGCTTTCTTT. It translates to CAGRGTGNTEAFF.